This TCR beta chain was sequenced in a study of control samples from healthy donors and cancer patients. Clones were sequenced by immunoSEQ multiplex PCR, and TCRdb holds only the in-frame ones, with some missing. The data show 100,000 to 150,000 clones, 80% to 95% seen once. V shed 3 bases, J shed 1 base, and the junction held 5 bases outside the gene matches. Germline CDR1 is GTSNPN and CDR2 is SVGIG (reference sequence). The CDR3 contains 15 residues. The sequenced material came from blood. The chain uses TRBV30 and TRBJ1-4; 7 bases match TRBD1. The clonotype was recovered from a man aged 18 to 35 in good health. DNA for the CDR3: TGTGCCTGGAGCGCCCACAGGGGAACTAATGAAAAACTGTTTTTT. Translated, it gives CAWSAHRGTNEKLFF.